This is a list of T cell receptor beta chains from one sample in a study of human T cells and chemical hapten exposure. MiXCR, run by TCRdb on the RACE reads, gives a single entry per CDR3 protein. Among fewer than 100,000 distinct CDR3 sequences listed, approximately 10% were seen once. The source was whole blood, collected in connection with sensitization to the hapten diphenylcyclopropenone (DPC). Source of these receptors: a woman in her twenties or thirties with alopecia areata. Some clones in this sample may be carry-over from other donors' samples. Both conserved end residues are part of each CDR3. D genes are given only for firm matches. Not all rows give a size; the values are once, few, many and, for expanded clones, a class.

V: TRBV24-1; size: -; D: -; J: TRBJ2-7; DNA: TGTGCCACCAGTGGTGGACAGTTCCACGAGCAGTACTTC; CDR3: CATSGGQFHEQYF
V: TRBV6-5; size: many; D: -; J: TRBJ2-3; DNA: TGTGCCAGCAGTTACGACTCCGCCACAGATACGCAGTATTTT; CDR3: CASSYDSATDTQYF
V: TRBV20-1; size: -; D: TRBD1; J: TRBJ1-1; DNA: TGCAGTGCACGGGGACAGATTGAAGCTTTCTTT; CDR3: CSARGQIEAFF
V: TRBV18; size: -; D: -; J: TRBJ2-5; DNA: TGTGCCAGCTCACCATGGAAAGAAGAGACCCAGTACTTC; CDR3: CASSPWKEETQYF
V: TRBV7-9; size: -; D: -; J: TRBJ2-1; DNA: TGTGCCAGCAGCCCTTCACAGGGAGATTCCTACAATGAGCAGTTCTTC; CDR3: CASSPSQGDSYNEQFF
V: TRBV6-1; size: few; D: -; J: TRBJ2-3; DNA: TGTGCCAGCAGACCTCTATCGGGGGGCCCCCCAGATACGCAGTATTTT; CDR3: CASRPLSGGPPDTQYF
V: TRBV28; size: few; D: -; J: TRBJ1-1; DNA: TGTGCCAGCAGCACCGTTACAGGGACCGCTTTCTTT; CDR3: CASSTVTGTAFF
V: TRBV28; size: few; D: -; J: TRBJ2-1; DNA: TGTGCCAGCAGTTTACGACAGGCCTCCTACAATGAGCAGTTCTTC; CDR3: CASSLRQASYNEQFF
V: TRBV7-2; size: many; D: -; J: TRBJ1-2; DNA: TGTGCCAGCAGCTTAGTGGGCGGGCAGGCCGGCTATGGCTACACCTTC; CDR3: CASSLVGGQAGYGYTF
V: TRBV10-3; size: -; D: TRBD2; J: TRBJ2-7; DNA: TGTGCCATCAGTAGCGGGACCTACGAGCAGTACTTC; CDR3: CAISSGTYEQYF
V: TRBV5-1; size: -; D: -; J: TRBJ2-1; DNA: TGCGCCAGCAGCCCGACGGGACACAATGAGCAGTTCTTC; CDR3: CASSPTGHNEQFF
V: TRBV20-1; size: many; D: -; J: TRBJ2-1; DNA: TGCAGTGCTAGAGACAGTACTAGTAACCCGCTGGGTGAGCAGTTCTTC; CDR3: CSARDSTSNPLGEQFF
V: TRBV7-9; size: -; D: TRBD2; J: TRBJ2-7; DNA: TGTGCCAGCAGCTTCGGACTAGCCGCCAACGAGCAGTACTTC; CDR3: CASSFGLAANEQYF
V: TRBV19; size: many; D: -; J: TRBJ2-5; DNA: TGTGCCCGGTCCGGAACCCAGTACTTC; CDR3: CARSGTQYF
V: TRBV2; size: -; D: TRBD1; J: TRBJ2-7; DNA: TGTGCCAGCAGTGAAGGGGGGAGACAGGGTGGCTCCTACGAGCAGTACTTC; CDR3: CASSEGGRQGGSYEQYF
V: TRBV12-3/TRBV12-4; size: many; D: -; J: TRBJ2-7; DNA: TGTGCCAGCAGTTCAAGGGGGGACACCTACGAGCAGTACTTC; CDR3: CASSSRGDTYEQYF
V: TRBV11-2; size: many; D: -; J: TRBJ2-1; DNA: TGTGCCAGCAGCTCCTCGGCGGGCCCCTACAATGAGCAGTTCTTC; CDR3: CASSSSAGPYNEQFF
V: TRBV9; size: -; D: -; J: TRBJ2-1; DNA: TGTGCCAGCAGCGTAGCTACTACCCAATCCTACAATGAGCAGTTCTTC; CDR3: CASSVATTQSYNEQFF
V: TRBV6-4; size: many; D: -; J: TRBJ1-1; DNA: TGTGCCAGCAGTGAGGGGGAGAACACTGAAGCTTTCTTT; CDR3: CASSEGENTEAFF
V: TRBV19; size: many; D: TRBD1; J: TRBJ1-5; DNA: TGTGCCAGTAGTAACCAGGGGGAGTCTCAGCCCCAGCATTTT; CDR3: CASSNQGESQPQHF
V: TRBV28; size: many; D: TRBD1; J: TRBJ1-1; DNA: TGTGCCAGCCGCTCCCGACAGGGGAGCACTGAAGCTTTCTTT; CDR3: CASRSRQGSTEAFF
V: TRBV5-6; size: few; D: -; J: TRBJ1-6; DNA: TGTGCCAGCAGCGGATACAGGGAGTCACCCCTCCACTTT; CDR3: CASSGYRESPLHF
V: TRBV6-6; size: -; D: TRBD2; J: TRBJ2-1; DNA: TGTGCCAGCAGTTCCAGGACTAGCGGGGGGCTGAATGAGCAGTTCTTC; CDR3: CASSSRTSGGLNEQFF
V: TRBV9; size: many; D: TRBD1; J: TRBJ1-1; DNA: TGTGCCAGCAGCGTGGGGACAGGGTCTGAAGCTTTCTTT; CDR3: CASSVGTGSEAFF
V: TRBV7-2; size: many; D: -; J: TRBJ2-3; DNA: TGTGCCAGCAACCAGTACGAGGTGGATACGCAGTATTTT; CDR3: CASNQYEVDTQYF
V: TRBV28; size: many; D: -; J: TRBJ1-5; DNA: TGTGCCAGCAGCGCTAGACCGACCCTATGGGGGCCCGATCAGCCCCAGCATTTT; CDR3: CASSARPTLWGPDQPQHF
V: TRBV29-1; size: few; D: -; J: TRBJ2-2; DNA: TGCAGCGTTGAAGATCCGAACACCGGGGAGCTGTTTTTT; CDR3: CSVEDPNTGELFF
V: TRBV4-1; size: few; D: -; J: TRBJ2-1; DNA: TGCGCCAGCAGCCAACCCCCAGACAATGAGCAGTTCTTC; CDR3: CASSQPPDNEQFF
V: TRBV6-1; size: many; D: -; J: TRBJ2-1; DNA: TGTGCCAGCAGTGAAGGTGGGGGTTCCTACAATGAGCAGTTCTTC; CDR3: CASSEGGGSYNEQFF
V: TRBV29-1; size: few; D: TRBD1; J: TRBJ2-1; DNA: TGCAGCGTTGAATTGTCCAGGGGGTTTTTGTTCTTC; CDR3: CSVELSRGFLFF
V: TRBV29-1; size: many; D: -; J: TRBJ2-5; DNA: TGCAGCGTGAAAATAGCTTCCGAGACCCAGTACTTC; CDR3: CSVKIASETQYF
V: TRBV6-5; size: -; D: -; J: TRBJ1-6; DNA: TGTGCCAGCAGACCACAGGCTACTAATTCACCCCTCCACTTT; CDR3: CASRPQATNSPLHF
V: TRBV29-1; size: many; D: -; J: TRBJ1-1; DNA: TGCAGCGTCGGCAGGCAAGCGAACACTGAAGCTTTCTTT; CDR3: CSVGRQANTEAFF
V: TRBV7-2; size: many; D: TRBD2; J: TRBJ2-7; DNA: TGTGCCAGCAGCCTGAGACCCGCGGGAGCCTACGAGCAGTACTTC; CDR3: CASSLRPAGAYEQYF
V: TRBV20-1; size: few; D: -; J: TRBJ2-2; DNA: TGCAGTGCTAGAAAGTCTGAGGGACCCCGGGAGCTGTTTTTT; CDR3: CSARKSEGPRELFF
V: TRBV24-1; size: many; D: -; J: TRBJ2-7; DNA: TGTGCCACCAGTGATCGGGGATACGAGCAGTACTTC; CDR3: CATSDRGYEQYF
V: TRBV29-1; size: -; D: TRBD1; J: TRBJ1-5; DNA: TGCAGCGTCGTGACAGGGGTCGATCAGCCCCAGCATTTT; CDR3: CSVVTGVDQPQHF
V: TRBV15; size: many; D: TRBD1; J: TRBJ1-1; DNA: TGTGCCACCAGCCCCGGGACAGCTGAAGCTTTCTTT; CDR3: CATSPGTAEAFF
V: TRBV5-1; size: many; D: TRBD2; J: TRBJ2-1; DNA: TGCGCCAGCAGCTTGGAATTTTGGCCAGCGGGAGGGTATGAGCAGTTCTTC; CDR3: CASSLEFWPAGGYEQFF
V: TRBV11-2; size: -; D: TRBD1; J: TRBJ1-5; DNA: TGTGCCAGCAGCCGGGACAGGGAACAGCCCCAGCATTTT; CDR3: CASSRDREQPQHF
V: TRBV6-6; size: many; D: -; J: TRBJ2-5; DNA: TGTGCCAGCCAAATGTCGGAACAAGAGACCCAGTACTTC; CDR3: CASQMSEQETQYF
V: TRBV29-1; size: -; D: TRBD1; J: TRBJ2-6; DNA: TGCAGCGCCCTGTTGGGACAGGCCTCTGGGGCCAACGTCCTGACTTTC; CDR3: CSALLGQASGANVLTF
V: TRBV6-5; size: few; D: -; J: TRBJ2-3; DNA: TGTGCCAGCACCCCACCCGGAGGGACGCAGTATTTT; CDR3: CASTPPGGTQYF
V: TRBV2; size: -; D: -; J: TRBJ2-3; DNA: TGTGCCAGCAGTGAAATGGCTAGCACAGATACGCAGTATTTT; CDR3: CASSEMASTDTQYF
V: TRBV20-1; size: -; D: -; J: TRBJ2-7; DNA: TGCAGTGCTAGAGCCACCCCCGACAGGGGAGGGACGCGGGACGAGCAGTACTTC; CDR3: CSARATPDRGGTRDEQYF
V: TRBV7-9; size: many; D: -; J: TRBJ1-1; DNA: TGTGCCAGCTTAAACCCCCTGGGCACTGAAGCTTTCTTT; CDR3: CASLNPLGTEAFF
V: TRBV21-1; size: many; D: -; J: TRBJ2-2; DNA: TGTGCCAGCAGCAATGGGGACAGGGTAGGGACCGGGGAGCTGTTTTTT; CDR3: CASSNGDRVGTGELFF
V: TRBV12-3/TRBV12-4; size: many; D: -; J: TRBJ1-2; DNA: TGTGCCAGCAGTCCTGACGGGACCTATGGCTACACCTTC; CDR3: CASSPDGTYGYTF
V: TRBV3-1; size: many; D: -; J: TRBJ2-7; DNA: TGTGCCAGCAGCCAAAGGACCATTACAGCGACCTACGAGCAGTACTTC; CDR3: CASSQRTITATYEQYF
V: TRBV28; size: many; D: -; J: TRBJ1-1; DNA: TGTGCCAGCAGTTTAGTCCGGGTGGCAGCTTTCTTT; CDR3: CASSLVRVAAFF
V: TRBV4-3; size: many; D: -; J: TRBJ1-3; DNA: TGCGCCAGCAGCCCAAATACAGGCTCTGGAAACACCATATATTTT; CDR3: CASSPNTGSGNTIYF
V: TRBV5-1; size: -; D: TRBD2; J: TRBJ2-5; DNA: TGCGCCAGCAGCGTACGACTAGCGGGCCATCAAGAGACCCAGTACTTC; CDR3: CASSVRLAGHQETQYF
V: TRBV2; size: few; D: -; J: TRBJ1-1; DNA: TGTGCCAGCCACCCGACGGGGAACACTGAAGCTTTCTTT; CDR3: CASHPTGNTEAFF
V: TRBV19; size: few; D: -; J: TRBJ1-2; DNA: TGTGCCAGCGGGCGGGATAGTCATGGCTACACCTTC; CDR3: CASGRDSHGYTF
V: TRBV19; size: -; D: -; J: TRBJ2-2; DNA: TGTGCCAGTAGTATCCAGCGATACGGGGAGCTGTTTTTT; CDR3: CASSIQRYGELFF